The 18 T cell receptor beta chains listed next were all sequenced from one sample in a study of cytomegalovirus exposure and HLA in healthy donors. Primers for the PCR totalled 60 Vbeta and 13 Jbeta. Profiling relied on immunoSEQ multiplex PCR, and the TCRdb table lists in-frame clones only, not all of them. This sample yields some 110,000 clones, of which approximately 70% are seen a single time; about 1.6% belongs to the top ten. The sample taken for sequencing was PBMCs. The origin of the receptors is a man between 18 and 29 years old in good health and CMV-seronegative.

DNA for the CDR3: TGTGCCACCAGCGAGGGAACTAGCGGGAGGAAGACCCAGTACTTC. Its protein product is CATSEGTSGRKTQYF. This rearrangement joins TRBV15 to TRBJ2-5; 12 bases are shared with TRBD2. Unmatched junction bases numbered 7, after V lost 5 bases and J lost 6 bases. Germline V CDR1 and CDR2: LNHNV, YYDKDF (reference sequence). The CDR3 is 15 amino acids.

The V and J genes are TRBV13 and TRBJ1-3; 7 bases line up with TRBD1. The germline V gene has CDR1 PRHDT and CDR2 FYEKMQ (reference sequence). CDR3 length: 16 residues. Trimming cost V 3 bases and J 0 bases; bases outside gene matches: 5. The CDR3, as DNA: TGTGCCAGCAGCTTGCGGGACAGTCTCTCTGGAAACACCATATATTTT. This translates into CASSLRDSLSGNTIYF.

This clone showed up just a few times. The chain uses TRBV2 and TRBJ1-5, with TRBD1 matching over 7 bases. V lost 2 bases, J lost 0 bases, and 4 bases stayed unmatched. Germline V gives CDR1 SNHLY, CDR2 FYNNEI. There are 16 residues in the CDR3. The CDR3, as DNA: TGTGCCAGCAGTGAATCAGGGGGATATAGCAATCAGCCCCAGCATTTT. Its translation: CASSESGGYSNQPQHF.

The chain links TRBV6-4 to TRBJ2-1, with D uncertain. Germline lookup yields CDR1 MRHNA and CDR2 SNTAGT. The ends were cut back, 6 bases at V and 9 bases at J, with 18 bases in the middle. The CDR3 extends over 14 amino acids. CDR3 nucleotides: TGTGCCAGCAGCCCCGAAGACTTGCTTGGTGAGCAGTTCTTC. Translating it yields CASSPEDLLGEQFF.

J is TRBJ2-7 and V is TRBV5-5, with D tentatively TRBD1 (6 bases). Trimming took off 0 bases at V and 4 bases at J, with 11 bases between the two ends. CDR3 size: 14 residues. Germline CDR1 reads SGHKS; CDR2 reads YYEKEE (reference sequence). CDR3 in amino acids: CASSLDGTSYEQYF. In DNA, the CDR3 is TGTGCCAGCAGCTTGGACGGGACAAGTTACGAGCAGTACTTC.

This sequence joins TRBV18 and TRBJ2-3, with D unresolved. Germline values: CDR1 KGHSH, CDR2 LQKENI. Trimming shortened V by 2 bases and J by 2 bases, and 14 bases separated the two germline ends. The CDR3 loop spans 16 amino acids. The CDR3 nucleotides read TGTGCCAGCTCACCATCCCTTTCTACGATCACAGATACGCAGTATTTT. Encoded protein: CASSPSLSTITDTQYF. Together with reference TRBV18 and TRBJ2-3, the CDR3 gives the full variable domain: NAGVMQNPRHLVRRRGQEARLRCSPMKGHSHVYWYRQLPEEGLKFMVYLQKENIIDESGMPKERFSAEFPKEGPSILRIQQVVRGDSAAYFCASSPSLSTITDTQYFGPGTRLTVL.

The J gene is TRBJ2-7, the V gene TRBV7-2; D call uncertain. The CDR3 has 12 amino acids. V was shortened by 5 bases and J by 6 bases, with 11 bases between the two germline ends. CDR1 SGHTA and CDR2 FQGNSA come from the germline V gene. The CDR3: CASSPFSLEQYF. Here the CDR3 DNA reads TGTGCCAGCAGCCCCTTTAGTCTCGAGCAGTACTTC.

V usage is TRBV6-5 and J usage is TRBJ2-7; D might be TRBD1 (6 bases). Germline V gene sequence: CDR1 MNHEY, CDR2 SVGAGI. The V end lost 6 bases, the J end lost 9 bases, and 15 bases lay between the germline ends. CDR3 length: 12 residues. This CDR3 is CASRTRQDAQYF. The CDR3, as DNA: TGTGCCAGCAGAACCAGACAGGATGCGCAGTACTTC.

The gene calls are TRBV6-5 and TRBJ1-4; 9 bases are shared with TRBD1. Trimming removed 0 bases from V and 6 bases from J; junction bases left unmatched: 2. Germline V gives CDR1 MNHEY, CDR2 SVGAGI. The CDR3 has 15 amino acids. The CDR3 sequence is CASSYSGTGYEKLFF. The CDR3 DNA is TGTGCCAGCAGTTACTCGGGGACAGGGTATGAAAAACTGTTTTTT.

The table lists this clone with a few counts. The V gene is TRBV30, the J gene TRBJ2-3, with D tentatively TRBD2 (5 bases). This CDR3 region has 10 residues. Germline V CDR1 and CDR2: GTSNPN, SVGIG (reference sequence). V shed 5 bases and J shed 6 bases, with 6 bases lying between them. This CDR3 reads CAWGEDTQYF. The CDR3 coding sequence is TGTGCCTGGGGGGAGGATACGCAGTATTTT.

This sequence joins TRBV5-1 and TRBJ1-4; 8 bases align to TRBD1. The CDR3 loop spans 15 amino acids. Germline CDR1 reads SGHRS; CDR2 reads YFSETQ. The trim removed 1 base at V and 6 bases at J, leaving 5 bases unmatched. CDR3 bases: TGCGCCAGCAGCTTGCTGACAGGGGCGGATGAAAAACTGTTTTTT. Translating gives CASSLLTGADEKLFF.

The chain combines TRBV2 with TRBJ2-2; perhaps TRBD1 as D (6 bases). Trimming pared 3 bases from V and 8 bases from J, leaving 19 bases between. In germline, CDR1 is SNHLY, CDR2 FYNNEI. The CDR3 runs to 16 residues. CDR3 DNA sequence: TGTGCCAGCAGTGAGCTGGGGGCGGGTGTGATGGGGGAGCTGTTTTTT. Protein: CASSELGAGVMGELFF.

In nucleotides, the CDR3 is TGTGCCAGCCGTCCCTACGTGCAGCTAGGAGGGAACTATGGCTACACCTTC. Protein product: CASRPYVQLGGNYGYTF. The chain employs TRBV28 and TRBJ1-2; D ambiguous. The V gene's germline CDR1 is MDHEN and CDR2 SYDVKM. The CDR3 consists of 17 residues. Between the trimmed V and J ends, which lost 8 bases and 2 bases, there was a span of 24 bases.

V is TRBV6-5 and J is TRBJ1-3; no clear D gene. The V end lost 0 bases, the J end lost 0 bases, and 9 bases lay between the germline ends. Germline V gene lookup returns CDR1 MNHEY and CDR2 SVGAGI. This CDR3 has 16 residues. The CDR3 is CASSYSLFPSGNTIYF. CDR3 DNA sequence: TGTGCCAGCAGTTACTCCCTCTTTCCCTCTGGAAACACCATATATTTT.

The table lists this clone with a few counts. The chain carries TRBV5-4 and TRBJ1-1; D not resolved. Germline lookup yields CDR1 SGHNT and CDR2 YYREEE (reference sequence). This CDR3 has 14 residues. The ends were cut back, 2 bases at V and 6 bases at J, with 14 bases in the middle. The CDR3 spells CASSFRGPVAEAFF. The CDR3 nucleotides read TGTGCCAGCAGCTTTCGGGGTCCGGTAGCTGAAGCTTTCTTT.

The chain has TRBV28 and TRBJ1-5; 7 bases map to TRBD1. The CDR3 is made up of 15 amino acids. Losses at the gene ends were 6 bases for V and 4 bases for J; bases not matched to a gene: 9. In germline, CDR1 is MDHEN, CDR2 SYDVKM. The CDR3, as DNA: TGTGCCAGCAGGCTTGCGGGACAGCTTAATCAGCCCCAGCATTTT. As protein: CASRLAGQLNQPQHF.

This chain connects TRBV28 to TRBJ1-2, with TRBD1 matching over 9 bases. The V and J ends lost 4 bases and 2 bases, in that order; junction bases with no gene match: 5. The CDR3 is 15 amino acids. CDR1 is MDHEN and CDR2 is SYDVKM in the germline V gene. The CDR3 coding sequence is TGTGCCAGCAGTTCAGGACAGGGGAAAAACTATGGCTACACCTTC. Its translation: CASSSGQGKNYGYTF.

The CDR3 loop reads CAISEGQGFDEQFF. CDR3 in DNA: TGTGCCATCAGTGAGGGACAGGGGTTCGATGAGCAGTTCTTC. The chain recombines TRBV10-3 with TRBJ2-1; 9 positions match TRBD1. V was clipped by 2 bases and J by 8 bases; unmatched bases: 4. CDR3 length: 14 amino acids. Germline lookup yields CDR1 ENHRY and CDR2 SYGVKD.